This T cell receptor (beta chain) was profiled in a study of naive and memory T cell subsets. This clonotype was counted many times. Antigen specificity is unknown. After the first PCR, alpha and beta chain libraries were processed separately. Study results and caveats: The power law exponent of TCR abundance differed between naive and memory cells. RNA-based TCR counts may shift with T cell activation and differentiation. Clonotypes here are unpaired alpha or beta chain sequences.

CDR3 length equals 15 residues. With 8 bases removed from V and 7 bases from J, the gap between germline ends came to 20 bases. The germline CDR1 and CDR2 sequences are SGHAT and FQNNGV. An equimolar mix of two oligonucleotides served as the beta constant-region primer for TRBC1 and TRBC2. From the UMI-ligation and nested PCR reads, TCRdb called clonotypes with MiXCR, one entry per CDR3 protein. The table lists about 5,000 distinct CDR3 sequences, just over 7% of them singletons. The TCR was taken from a human donor in good health. The chain couples TRBV11-2 to TRBJ2-2, with D possibly TRBD1 on 5 matching bases. The sequencing input was CD4+ TEMRA cells from blood. Subset meaning: effector memory re-expressing CD45RA, CD45RA+ CD27-. The CDR3 nucleotides are TGTGCCAGCTCCCCCCAGGGCATTCGGAACGGGGAGCTGTTTTTT. This translates into CASSPQGIRNGELFF.